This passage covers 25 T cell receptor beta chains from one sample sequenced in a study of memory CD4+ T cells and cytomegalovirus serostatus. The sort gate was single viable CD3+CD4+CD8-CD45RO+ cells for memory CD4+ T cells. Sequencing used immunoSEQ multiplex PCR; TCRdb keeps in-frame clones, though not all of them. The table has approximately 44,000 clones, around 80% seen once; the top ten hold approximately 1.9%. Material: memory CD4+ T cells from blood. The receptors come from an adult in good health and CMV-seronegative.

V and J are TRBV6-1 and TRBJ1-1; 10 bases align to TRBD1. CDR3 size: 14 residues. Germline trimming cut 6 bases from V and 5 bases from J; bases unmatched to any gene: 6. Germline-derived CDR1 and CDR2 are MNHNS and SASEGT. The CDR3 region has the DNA TGTGCCAGCAGGGACAGGGGGGGGAGTACTGAAGCTTTCTTT. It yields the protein CASRDRGGSTEAFF.

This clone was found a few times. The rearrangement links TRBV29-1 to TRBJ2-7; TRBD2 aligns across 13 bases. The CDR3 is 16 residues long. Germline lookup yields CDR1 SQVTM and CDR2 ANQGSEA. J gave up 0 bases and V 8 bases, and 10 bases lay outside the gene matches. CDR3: CSTSGTSGTSSYEQYF. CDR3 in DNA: TGCAGCACCAGCGGGACTAGCGGGACAAGCTCCTACGAGCAGTACTTC.

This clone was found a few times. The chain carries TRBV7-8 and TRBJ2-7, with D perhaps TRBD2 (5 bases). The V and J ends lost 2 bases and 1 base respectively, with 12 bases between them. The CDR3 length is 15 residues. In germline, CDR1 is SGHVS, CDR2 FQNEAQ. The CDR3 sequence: CASSLRALASYEQYF. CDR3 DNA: TGTGCCAGCAGCTTAAGGGCCCTAGCTTCCTACGAGCAGTACTTC.

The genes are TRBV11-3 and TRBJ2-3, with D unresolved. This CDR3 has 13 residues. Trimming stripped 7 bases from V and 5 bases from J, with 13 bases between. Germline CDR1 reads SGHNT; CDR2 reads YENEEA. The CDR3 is CASIGDSGDTQYF. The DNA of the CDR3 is TGTGCCAGCATAGGAGACTCGGGAGATACGCAGTATTTT.

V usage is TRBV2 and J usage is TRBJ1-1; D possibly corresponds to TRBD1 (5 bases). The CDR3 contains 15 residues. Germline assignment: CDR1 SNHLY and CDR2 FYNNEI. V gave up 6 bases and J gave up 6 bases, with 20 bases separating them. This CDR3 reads CASSKTMGQDAEAFF. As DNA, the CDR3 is TGTGCCAGCAGCAAAACGATGGGGCAAGATGCTGAAGCTTTCTTT.

CDR3 sequence reads: CASSQFKGSYNEQFF. The CDR3 DNA is TGCGCCAGCAGCCAATTCAAAGGCTCCTACAATGAGCAGTTCTTC. V usage is TRBV4-1 and J usage is TRBJ2-1, with D unresolved. V gave up 2 bases and J gave up 0 bases, with 8 bases separating them. There are 15 residues in the CDR3. Germline loops: CDR1 MGHRA, CDR2 YSYEKL.

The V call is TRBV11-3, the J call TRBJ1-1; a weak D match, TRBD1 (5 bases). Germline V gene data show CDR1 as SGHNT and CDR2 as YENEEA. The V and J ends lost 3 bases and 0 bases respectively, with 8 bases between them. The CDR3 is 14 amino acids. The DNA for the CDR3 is TGTGCCAGCAGCTTCCGGGGCATGAACACTGAAGCTTTCTTT. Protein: CASSFRGMNTEAFF.

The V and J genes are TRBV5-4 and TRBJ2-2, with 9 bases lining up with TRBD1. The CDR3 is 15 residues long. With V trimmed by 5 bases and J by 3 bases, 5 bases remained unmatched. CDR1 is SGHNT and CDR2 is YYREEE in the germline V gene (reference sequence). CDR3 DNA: TGTGCCAGCAGACGACAGGGGGGACACACCGGGGAGCTGTTTTTT. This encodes CASRRQGGHTGELFF.

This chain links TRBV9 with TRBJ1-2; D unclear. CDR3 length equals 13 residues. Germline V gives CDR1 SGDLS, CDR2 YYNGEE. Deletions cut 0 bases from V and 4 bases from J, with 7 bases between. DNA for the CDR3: TGTGCCAGCAGCGTAGACGGATTCTATGGCTACACCTTC. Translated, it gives CASSVDGFYGYTF. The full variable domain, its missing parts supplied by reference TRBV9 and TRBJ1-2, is DSGVTQTPKHLITATGQRVTLRCSPRSGDLSVYWYQQSLDQGLQFLIQYYNGEERAKGNILERFSAQQFPDLHSELNLSSLELGDSALYFCASSVDGFYGYTFGSGTRLTVV.

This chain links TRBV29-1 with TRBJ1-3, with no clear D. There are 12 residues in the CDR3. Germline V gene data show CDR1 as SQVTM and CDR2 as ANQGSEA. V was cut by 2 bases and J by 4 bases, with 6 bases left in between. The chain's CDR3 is CSVESSGNTIYF. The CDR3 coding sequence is TGCAGCGTTGAATCGTCAGGAAACACCATATATTTT.

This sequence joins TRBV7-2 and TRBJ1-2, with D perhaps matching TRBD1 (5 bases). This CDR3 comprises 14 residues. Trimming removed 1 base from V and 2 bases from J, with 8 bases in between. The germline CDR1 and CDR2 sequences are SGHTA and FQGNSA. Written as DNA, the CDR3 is TGTGCCAGCAGCTTAGGGACACAAAACTATGGCTACACCTTC. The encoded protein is CASSLGTQNYGYTF.

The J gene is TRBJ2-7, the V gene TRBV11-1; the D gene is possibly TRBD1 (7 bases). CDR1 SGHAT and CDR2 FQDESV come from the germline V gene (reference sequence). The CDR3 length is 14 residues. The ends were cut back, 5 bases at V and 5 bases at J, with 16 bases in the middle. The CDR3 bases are TGTGCCAGCAGCGCGGGACAGAGGGTCCACGAGCAGTACTTC. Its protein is CASSAGQRVHEQYF.

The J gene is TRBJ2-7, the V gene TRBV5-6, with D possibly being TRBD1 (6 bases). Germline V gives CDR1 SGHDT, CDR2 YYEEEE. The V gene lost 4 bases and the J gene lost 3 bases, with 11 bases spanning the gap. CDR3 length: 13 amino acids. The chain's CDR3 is CASSPDRNYEQYF. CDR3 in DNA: TGTGCCAGCAGCCCGGACAGAAACTACGAGCAGTACTTC.

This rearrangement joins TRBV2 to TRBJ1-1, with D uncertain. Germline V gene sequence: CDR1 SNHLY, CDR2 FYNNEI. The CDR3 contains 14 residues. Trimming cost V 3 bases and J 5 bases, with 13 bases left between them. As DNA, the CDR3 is TGTGCCAGCAGTGATCGGGGATTGGGAACTGAAGCTTTCTTT. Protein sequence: CASSDRGLGTEAFF.

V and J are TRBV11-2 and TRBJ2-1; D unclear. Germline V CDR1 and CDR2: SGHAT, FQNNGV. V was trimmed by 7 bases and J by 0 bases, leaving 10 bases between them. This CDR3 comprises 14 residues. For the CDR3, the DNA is TGTGCCAGCACCATCACGGACTCCTACAATGAGCAGTTCTTC. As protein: CASTITDSYNEQFF.

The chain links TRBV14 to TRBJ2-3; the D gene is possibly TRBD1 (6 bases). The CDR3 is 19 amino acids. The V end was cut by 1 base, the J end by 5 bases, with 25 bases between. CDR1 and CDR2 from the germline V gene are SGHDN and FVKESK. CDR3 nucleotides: TGTGCCAGCAGCCAAGTTAGGGGGACCGTCCTCAGAGGGCAAGATACGCAGTATTTT. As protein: CASSQVRGTVLRGQDTQYF.

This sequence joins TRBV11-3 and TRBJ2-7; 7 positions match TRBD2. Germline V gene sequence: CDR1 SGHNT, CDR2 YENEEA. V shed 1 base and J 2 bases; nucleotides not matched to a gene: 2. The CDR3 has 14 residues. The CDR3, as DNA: TGTGCCAGCAGCTTAGGGCGGGGGACCTACGAGCAGTACTTC. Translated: CASSLGRGTYEQYF. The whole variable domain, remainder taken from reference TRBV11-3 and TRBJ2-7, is EAGVVQSPRYKIIEKKQPVAFWCNPISGHNTLYWYLQNLGQGPELLIRYENEEAVDDSQLPKDRFSAERLKGVDSTLKIQPAELGDSAVYLCASSLGRGTYEQYFGPGTRLTVT.

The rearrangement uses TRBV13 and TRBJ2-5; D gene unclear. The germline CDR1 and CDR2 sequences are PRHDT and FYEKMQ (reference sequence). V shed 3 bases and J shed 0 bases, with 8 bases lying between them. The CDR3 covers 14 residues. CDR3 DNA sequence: TGTGCCAGCAGCTTGGTGGGCCACCAAGAGACCCAGTACTTC. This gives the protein CASSLVGHQETQYF. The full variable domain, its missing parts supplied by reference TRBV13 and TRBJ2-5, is AAGVIQSPRHLIKEKRETATLKCYPIPRHDTVYWYQQGPGQDPQFLISFYEKMQSDKGSIPDRFSAQQFSDYHSELNMSSLELGDSALYFCASSLVGHQETQYFGPGTRLLVL.

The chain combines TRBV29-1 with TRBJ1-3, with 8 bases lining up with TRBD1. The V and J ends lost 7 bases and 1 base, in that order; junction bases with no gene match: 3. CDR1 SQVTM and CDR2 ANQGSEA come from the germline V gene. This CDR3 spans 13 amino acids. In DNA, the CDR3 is TGCAGCGCCTGGACAGGGTCTGGAAACACCATATATTTT. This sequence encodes CSAWTGSGNTIYF.

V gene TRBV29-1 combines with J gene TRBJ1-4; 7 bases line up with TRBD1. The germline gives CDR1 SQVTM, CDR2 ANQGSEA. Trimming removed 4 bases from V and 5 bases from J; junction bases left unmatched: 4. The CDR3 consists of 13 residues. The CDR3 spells CSVVGQRNEKLFF. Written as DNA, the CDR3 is TGCAGCGTTGTGGGACAGAGAAATGAAAAACTGTTTTTT. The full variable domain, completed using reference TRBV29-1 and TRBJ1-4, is SAVISQKPSRDICQRGTSLTIQCQVDSQVTMMFWYRQQPGQSLTLIATANQGSEATYESGFVIDKFPISRPNLTFSTLTVSNMSPEDSSIYLCSVVGQRNEKLFFGSGTQLSVL.

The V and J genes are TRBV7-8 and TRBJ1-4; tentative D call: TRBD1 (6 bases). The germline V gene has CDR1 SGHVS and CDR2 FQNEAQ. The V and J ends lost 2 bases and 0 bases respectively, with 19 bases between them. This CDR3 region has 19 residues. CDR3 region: CASSLLSGTPTATNEKLFF. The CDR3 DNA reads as TGTGCCAGCAGCTTACTGAGCGGGACACCCACTGCAACTAATGAAAAACTGTTTTTT.

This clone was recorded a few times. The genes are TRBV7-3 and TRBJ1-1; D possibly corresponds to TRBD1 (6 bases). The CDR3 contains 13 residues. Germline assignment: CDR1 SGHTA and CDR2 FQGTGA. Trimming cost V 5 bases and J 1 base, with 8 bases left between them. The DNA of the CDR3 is TGTGCCAGCAGCGAACAGGGGAACACTGAAGCTTTCTTT. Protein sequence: CASSEQGNTEAFF. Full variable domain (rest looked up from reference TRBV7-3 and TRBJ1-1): GAGVSQTPSNKVTEKGKYVELRCDPISGHTALYWYRQSLGQGPEFLIYFQGTGAADDSGLPNDRFFAVRPEGSVSTLKIQRTERGDSAVYLCASSEQGNTEAFFGQGTRLTVV.

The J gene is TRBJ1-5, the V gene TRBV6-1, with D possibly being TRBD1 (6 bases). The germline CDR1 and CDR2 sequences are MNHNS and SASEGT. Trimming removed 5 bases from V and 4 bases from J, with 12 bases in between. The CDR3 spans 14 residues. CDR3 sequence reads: CASSSTGPNQPQHF. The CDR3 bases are TGTGCCAGCAGTAGTACAGGGCCGAATCAGCCCCAGCATTTT.

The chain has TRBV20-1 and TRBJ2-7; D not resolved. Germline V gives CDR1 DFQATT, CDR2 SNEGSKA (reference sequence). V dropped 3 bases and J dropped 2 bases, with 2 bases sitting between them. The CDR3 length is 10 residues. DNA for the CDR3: TGCAGTGCTAGGACCTACGAGCAGTACTTC. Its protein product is CSARTYEQYF.

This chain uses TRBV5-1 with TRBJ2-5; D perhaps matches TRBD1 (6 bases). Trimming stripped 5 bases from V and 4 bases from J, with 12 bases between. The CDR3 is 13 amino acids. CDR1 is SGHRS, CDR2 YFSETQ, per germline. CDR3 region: CASSWDMIETQYF. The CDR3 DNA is TGCGCCAGCAGTTGGGACATGATAGAGACCCAGTACTTC.